The sequence of this TCR beta chain was determined in a study of cytomegalovirus exposure and HLA in healthy donors. Regarding the study as a whole: The majority of TCR sequences were rare, yet some public TCRs appeared in many donors. Reportedly, diagnosis of cytomegalovirus status by the classifier showed high specificity and sensitivity.

The table came from immunoSEQ multiplex PCR; TCRdb's copy has only in-frame clones and leaves some out. Of about 130,000 clones listed, about 88% are singletons. Note on this clone: Its antigen is not known.

The germline V gene encodes CDR1 KGHSH and CDR2 LQKENI. The CDR3 is made up of 15 amino acids. Unmatched junction bases numbered 7, after V lost 5 bases and J lost 2 bases. Source material: PBMCs. This sequence originates from a woman under 30 in good health and CMV-seronegative. The V gene is TRBV18, the J gene TRBJ2-7, with TRBD1 matching 9 bases. CDR3 residues: CASSTAGTGTYEQYF. Here the CDR3 DNA reads TGTGCCAGCTCAACGGCCGGGACAGGGACCTACGAGCAGTACTTC.